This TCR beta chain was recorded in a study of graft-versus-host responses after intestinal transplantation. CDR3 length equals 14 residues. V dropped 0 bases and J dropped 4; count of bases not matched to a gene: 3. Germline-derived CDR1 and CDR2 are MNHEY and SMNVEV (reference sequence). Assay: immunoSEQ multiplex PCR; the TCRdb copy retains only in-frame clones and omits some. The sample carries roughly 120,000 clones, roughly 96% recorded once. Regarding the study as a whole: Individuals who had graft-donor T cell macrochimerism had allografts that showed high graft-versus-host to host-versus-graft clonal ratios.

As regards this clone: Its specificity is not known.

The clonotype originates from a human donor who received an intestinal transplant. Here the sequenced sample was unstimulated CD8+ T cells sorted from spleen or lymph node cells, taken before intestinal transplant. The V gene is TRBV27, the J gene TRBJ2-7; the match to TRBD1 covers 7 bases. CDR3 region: CASSLSGQIYEQYF. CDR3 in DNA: TGTGCCAGCAGTTTATCGGGACAGATTTACGAGCAGTACTTC.